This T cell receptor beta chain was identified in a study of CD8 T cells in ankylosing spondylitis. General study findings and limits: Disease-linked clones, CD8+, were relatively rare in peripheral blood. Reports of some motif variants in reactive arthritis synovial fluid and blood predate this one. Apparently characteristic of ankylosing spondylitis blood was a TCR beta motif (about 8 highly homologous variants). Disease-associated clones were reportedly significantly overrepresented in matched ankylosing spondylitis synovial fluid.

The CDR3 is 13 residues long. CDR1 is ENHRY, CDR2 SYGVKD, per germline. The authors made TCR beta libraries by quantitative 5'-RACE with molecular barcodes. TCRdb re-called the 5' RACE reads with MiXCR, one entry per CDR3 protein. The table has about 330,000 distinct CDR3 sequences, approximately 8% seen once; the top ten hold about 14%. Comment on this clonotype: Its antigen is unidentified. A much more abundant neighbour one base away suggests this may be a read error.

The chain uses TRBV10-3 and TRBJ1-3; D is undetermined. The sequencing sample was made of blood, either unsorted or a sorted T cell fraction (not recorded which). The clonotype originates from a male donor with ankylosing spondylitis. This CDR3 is CTIKPSSGNTIYF. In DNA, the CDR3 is TGTACCATCAAACCGAGCTCTGGAAACACCATATATTTT.